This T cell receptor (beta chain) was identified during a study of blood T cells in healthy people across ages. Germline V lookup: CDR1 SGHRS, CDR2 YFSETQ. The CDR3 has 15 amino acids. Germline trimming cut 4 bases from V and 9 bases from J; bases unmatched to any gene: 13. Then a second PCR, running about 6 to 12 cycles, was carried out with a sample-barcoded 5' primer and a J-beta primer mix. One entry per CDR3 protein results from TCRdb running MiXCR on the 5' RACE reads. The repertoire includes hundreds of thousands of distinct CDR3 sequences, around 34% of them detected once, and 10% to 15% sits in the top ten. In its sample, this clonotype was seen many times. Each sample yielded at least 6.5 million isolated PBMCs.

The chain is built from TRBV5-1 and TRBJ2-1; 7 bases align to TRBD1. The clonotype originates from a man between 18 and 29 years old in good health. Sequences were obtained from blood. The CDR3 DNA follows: TGCGCCAGCAGCCCACCCGGGACAGTAAGCGGTGAGCAGTTCTTC. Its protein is CASSPPGTVSGEQFF.